The 19 T cell receptor beta chains below were found in one sample sequenced in a study of T cell responses to AZD1222 COVID-19 vaccine. Libraries were prepared by immunoSEQ multiplex PCR; TCRdb keeps only in-frame clonotypes and omits some of them. The sample consists of some 53,000 clones, approximately 90% of them appearing once. The sequences come from peripheral blood, collected 28 days after the second AZD1222 dose. All receptors derive from an adult who received the AZD1222 COVID-19 vaccine.

This clone occurred a few times. The V call is TRBV20-1, the J call TRBJ1-5; D is uncertain. CDR3 length: 13 residues. V lost 3 bases, J lost 1 base, and 7 bases lay in between. Per germline, CDR1 DFQATT and CDR2 SNEGSKA (reference sequence). CDR3 region: CSASFGSNQPQHF. CDR3 nucleotide sequence: TGCAGTGCTAGTTTCGGGAGCAATCAGCCCCAGCATTTT.

The rearrangement links TRBV27 to TRBJ2-1; TRBD2 matches at 14 bases. V lost 2 bases to trimming and J lost 6 bases; unmatched junction nucleotides: 12. The CDR3 contains 19 residues. Germline assignment: CDR1 MNHEY and CDR2 SMNVEV (reference sequence). The DNA of the CDR3 is TGTGCCAGCAGTTTAAATGGTCTGGGACTAGCGGGAGTAGTCAATGAGCAGTTCTTC. Its protein product is CASSLNGLGLAGVVNEQFF.

V is TRBV9 and J is TRBJ2-2; D perhaps matches TRBD2 (6 bases). The CDR3 extends over 14 amino acids. Trimming took off 4 bases at V and 2 bases at J, with 9 bases between the two ends. Germline V lookup: CDR1 SGDLS, CDR2 YYNGEE. The CDR3 loop is CASSRDSNTGELFF. CDR3 nucleotides: TGTGCCAGCAGCCGGGACTCCAACACCGGGGAGCTGTTTTTT. The entire variable domain, with the rest obtained from reference TRBV9 and TRBJ2-2, is as follows: DSGVTQTPKHLITATGQRVTLRCSPRSGDLSVYWYQQSLDQGLQFLIQYYNGEERAKGNILERFSAQQFPDLHSELNLSSLELGDSALYFCASSRDSNTGELFFGEGSRLTVL.

This rearrangement joins TRBV19 to TRBJ1-2, with D hard to call. V lost 5 bases and J lost 1, with 14 bases in between. This CDR3 comprises 15 residues. Germline CDR1 is LNHDA and CDR2 is SQIVND (reference sequence). This CDR3 reads CASSSRHGYNYGYTF. The CDR3 DNA reads TGTGCCAGTAGTTCGAGACACGGATATAACTATGGCTACACCTTC.

This chain uses TRBV30 with TRBJ2-7; no firm D call. Between the trimmed V and J ends, which lost 0 bases and 6 bases, there was a span of 9 bases. This CDR3 region has 12 residues. Per the germline V gene, CDR1 is GTSNPN and CDR2 is SVGIG (reference sequence). The CDR3 DNA reads TGTGCCTGGAGTGTAGATACCCTCGAGCAGTACTTC. Protein sequence: CAWSVDTLEQYF.

The chain recombines TRBV19 with TRBJ1-4; no clear D. The CDR3 covers 15 residues. Trimming left V 1 base short and J 5 bases short, with 11 bases between. Looked up from germline, CDR1 is LNHDA and CDR2 is SQIVND (reference sequence). In DNA, the CDR3 is TGTGCCAGTAGTATAGCAGCCGGAAAAAATGAAAAACTGTTTTTT. Protein: CASSIAAGKNEKLFF.

This rearrangement joins TRBV19 to TRBJ2-3; the D gene could be TRBD1 or TRBD2 (5 bases each). Germline assignment: CDR1 LNHDA and CDR2 SQIVND (reference sequence). V dropped 1 base and J dropped 6 bases, with 14 bases sitting between them. The CDR3 contains 15 residues. Here the CDR3 DNA reads TGTGCCAGTAGTATAGGGGGGATAGTGAGGGATACGCAGTATTTT. Amino acids: CASSIGGIVRDTQYF.

The table lists this clone with a count of one. This rearrangement joins TRBV7-9 to TRBJ2-7, with TRBD2 identical over 12 bases. The CDR3 is 16 residues long. Germline V CDR1 and CDR2: SEHNR, FQNEAQ (reference sequence). With V trimmed by 4 bases and J by 5 bases, 9 bases remained unmatched. The CDR3 DNA reads TGTGCCAGCAGCTCGCCTAGCGGGAGGGTCGGGGACGAGCAGTACTTC. Translated: CASSSPSGRVGDEQYF. Drawing the rest from reference TRBV7-9 and TRBJ2-7, the complete variable domain is DTGVSQNPRHKITKRGQNVTFRCDPISEHNRLYWYRQTLGQGPEFLTYFQNEAQLEKSRLLSDRFSAERPKGSFSTLEIQRTEQGDSAMYLCASSSPSGRVGDEQYFGPGTRLTVT.

The chain recombines TRBV19 with TRBJ2-1; 7 bases match TRBD2. Germline values: CDR1 LNHDA, CDR2 SQIVND (reference sequence). V gave up 7 bases and J gave up 0 bases; unmatched junction bases: 12. The CDR3 consists of 17 residues. For the CDR3, the DNA is TGTGCCAGTACCCCCAGGGCGCGGGAGATCTCCTACAATGAGCAGTTCTTC. It specifies CASTPRAREISYNEQFF.

The CDR3 here is CSVEGQGYTEAFF. Here the CDR3 DNA reads TGCAGCGTAGAGGGACAGGGCTACACTGAAGCTTTCTTT. The chain uses TRBV29-1 and TRBJ1-1; 9 bases line up with TRBD1. V trimming: 6 bases; J trimming: 3 bases; junction bases outside the gene matches: 5. The CDR3 totals 13 residues. CDR1 is SQVTM and CDR2 is ANQGSEA in the germline V gene. Based on the CDR3 plus reference TRBV29-1 and TRBJ1-1, the full variable domain is SAVISQKPSRDICQRGTSLTIQCQVDSQVTMMFWYRQQPGQSLTLIATANQGSEATYESGFVIDKFPISRPNLTFSTLTVSNMSPEDSSIYLCSVEGQGYTEAFFGQGTRLTVV.

This clone is a singleton in its sample. This chain connects TRBV9 to TRBJ2-3, with D perhaps matching TRBD2 (5 bases). V was trimmed by 4 bases and J by 6 bases, leaving 9 bases between them. The germline gives CDR1 SGDLS, CDR2 YYNGEE. The CDR3 is made up of 12 amino acids. This chain's CDR3 is CASSPRGDTQYF. The CDR3 DNA sequence: TGTGCCAGCAGCCCTCGCGGGGATACGCAGTATTTT.

This chain joins TRBV20-1 and TRBJ2-1; possibly TRBD2 for D (6 bases). The CDR3 length is 14 residues. Germline-derived CDR1 and CDR2 are DFQATT and SNEGSKA (reference sequence). The V gene lost 3 bases and the J gene lost 4 bases, with 13 bases spanning the gap. The CDR3 DNA reads as TGCAGTGCTAGTAGTCTAGCGAAGTACAATGAGCAGTTCTTC. Translating gives CSASSLAKYNEQFF.

The chain recombines TRBV5-1 with TRBJ1-2; D uncertain. Germline assignment: CDR1 SGHRS and CDR2 YFSETQ. The CDR3 is 15 residues long. The germline V and J ends were trimmed by 4 bases and 2 bases, with 15 bases remaining between them. The CDR3 protein is CASSADPERNYGYTF. The CDR3, as DNA: TGCGCCAGCAGCGCGGACCCAGAGCGGAACTATGGCTACACCTTC.

The chain links TRBV19 to TRBJ2-7; 10 nucleotides align to TRBD1. CDR1 LNHDA and CDR2 SQIVND come from the germline V gene (reference sequence). The CDR3 has 19 residues. The V and J ends lost 4 bases and 7 bases, in that order; junction bases with no gene match: 22. The CDR3 nucleotides read TGTGCCAGTAGTACCCCCGGGACAGGGGCCGCCTTTGGTCTGGGGGAGCAGTACTTC. This translates into CASSTPGTGAAFGLGEQYF.

The V gene is TRBV9, the J gene TRBJ2-1, with 10 nucleotides matching TRBD2. This CDR3 has 15 amino acids. From germline, CDR1 is SGDLS and CDR2 YYNGEE. With V trimmed by 3 bases and J by 4 bases, 4 bases remained unmatched. In DNA form, the CDR3 reads TGTGCCAGCAGCGCCTCTAGCGGGGGTTACAATGAGCAGTTCTTC. Protein sequence: CASSASSGGYNEQFF.

This clone was detected once. The J gene is TRBJ2-2, the V gene TRBV24-1; 11 bases match TRBD2. The CDR3 has 16 residues. Germline assignment: CDR1 KGHDR and CDR2 SFDVKD. Trimming took 6 bases from V and 6 from J; bases not matched to a gene: 8. CDR3 in amino acids: CATSTTSGSAPGELFF. CDR3 in DNA: TGTGCCACCAGTACCACTAGCGGGAGCGCTCCCGGGGAGCTGTTTTTT.

The chain has TRBV29-1 and TRBJ2-7; the D call may be TRBD1 or TRBD2 (5 bases each). V lost 5 bases and J lost 3, with 11 bases in between. From germline, CDR1 is SQVTM and CDR2 ANQGSEA. This CDR3 has 12 amino acids. CDR3 in amino acids: CSVNRDGYEQYF. The CDR3 bases are TGCAGCGTTAATCGGGACGGCTACGAGCAGTACTTC.

This chain links TRBV19 with TRBJ2-5; 7 bases align to TRBD1. Trimming removed 5 bases from V and 5 bases from J; junction bases left unmatched: 5. Germline lookup yields CDR1 LNHDA and CDR2 SQIVND (reference sequence). This CDR3 comprises 13 residues. For the CDR3, the DNA is TGTGCCAGTAGTCCCCGAGGGGGCGAGACCCAGTACTTC. This translates into CASSPRGGETQYF.

This clone is a singleton in its sample. V usage is TRBV28 and J usage is TRBJ1-2, with D perhaps TRBD1 (5 bases). This CDR3 comprises 12 residues. V was trimmed by 8 bases and J by 5 bases, leaving 12 bases between them. Per the germline V gene, CDR1 is MDHEN and CDR2 is SYDVKM. DNA of the CDR3: TGTGCCAGCCACTGGGGACGGTATGGCTACACCTTC. The encoded protein is CASHWGRYGYTF.